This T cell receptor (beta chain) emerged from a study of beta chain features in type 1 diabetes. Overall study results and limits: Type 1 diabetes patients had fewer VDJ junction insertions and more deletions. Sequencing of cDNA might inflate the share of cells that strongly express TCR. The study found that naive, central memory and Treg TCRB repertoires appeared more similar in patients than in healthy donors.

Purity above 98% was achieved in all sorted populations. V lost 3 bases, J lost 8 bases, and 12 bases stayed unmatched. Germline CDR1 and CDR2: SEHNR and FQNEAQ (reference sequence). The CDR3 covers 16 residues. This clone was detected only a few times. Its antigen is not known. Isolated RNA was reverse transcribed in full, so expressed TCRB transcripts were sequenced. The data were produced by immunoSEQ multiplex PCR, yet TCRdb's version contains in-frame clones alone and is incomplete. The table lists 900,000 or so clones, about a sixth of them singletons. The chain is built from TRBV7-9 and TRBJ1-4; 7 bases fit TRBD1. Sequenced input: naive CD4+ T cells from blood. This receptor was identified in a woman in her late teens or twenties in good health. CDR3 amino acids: CASSLGQQKDWEKLFF. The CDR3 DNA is TGTGCCAGCAGCTTGGGACAGCAGAAGGATTGGGAAAAACTGTTTTTT.